This entry describes one TCR beta chain. Antigen specificity is unknown. The germline V gene has CDR1 SGHDT and CDR2 YYEEEE. This CDR3 has 16 residues. V trimming: 3 bases; J trimming: 3 bases; junction bases outside the gene matches: 7. This sample was taken from a study of T cell repertoires in cytomegalovirus infection. Study results and limitations: Ex vivo responses were dominated by HLA-C-restricted CMV-specific TCR beta clonotypes.

TCRdb redid the calling of the reads with MiXCR, one entry per CDR3 protein. The sample yields about 570,000 distinct CDR3 sequences, 40% seen once. The V gene is TRBV5-6, the J gene TRBJ2-1; TRBD1 agrees at 9 bases. The source is a human donor in good health (CMV status not recorded). Some clones in this sample may be carry-over from other donors' samples. The sample consisted of cultured PBMCs, taken from culture after CMV antigen stimulation. This chain's CDR3 is CASSSIQGASYNEQFF. As DNA, the CDR3 is TGTGCCAGCAGCTCAATACAGGGGGCTAGCTACAATGAGCAGTTCTTC.